The 8 T cell receptor beta chains presented below share a single source sample, sequenced in a study of cytomegalovirus exposure and HLA in healthy donors. The PCR was carried out with 60 Vbeta primers and 13 Jbeta primers. Some clones are missing from TCRdb's copy, which holds only in-frame ones; the method was immunoSEQ multiplex PCR. The sample shows around 160,000 clones, around 79% of them seen only once. Sequencing was carried out using PBMCs. The receptor source for this set is a man aged 45-60 years in good health and CMV-seropositive.

V is TRBV6-1 and J is TRBJ1-5; no reliable D call. The CDR3 contains 16 residues. V was cut by 0 bases and J by 2 bases, with 11 bases left in between. From germline, CDR1 is MNHNS and CDR2 SASEGT. The CDR3 is CASSEARKTGNQPQHF. The CDR3 DNA follows: TGTGCCAGCAGTGAAGCCCGCAAAACGGGCAATCAGCCCCAGCATTTT.

V is TRBV6-5 and J is TRBJ1-2; D is undetermined. This CDR3 comprises 14 residues. CDR1 is MNHEY, CDR2 SVGAGI, per germline. The V gene lost 0 bases and the J gene lost 8 bases, with 13 bases spanning the gap. The CDR3 DNA follows: TGTGCCAGCAGTTACTCAAACCTCGGAGGGGGCTACACCTTC. Translation gives CASSYSNLGGGYTF.

The V and J genes are TRBV30 and TRBJ1-3; possible D gene TRBD1, 6 bases. Between the trimmed V and J ends, which lost 0 bases and 2 bases, there was a span of 26 bases. This CDR3 has 20 amino acids. CDR1 is GTSNPN, CDR2 SVGIG, per germline (reference sequence). CDR3 bases: TGTGCCTGGAGTGTCTATATAGGTTGGGACACTGGGAAGGCTGGAAACACCATATATTTT. Encoded protein: CAWSVYIGWDTGKAGNTIYF.

This chain joins TRBV28 and TRBJ2-2; possibly TRBD2 for D (6 bases). The CDR3 totals 14 residues. Trimming took off 2 bases at V and 4 bases at J, with 8 bases between the two ends. Germline values: CDR1 MDHEN, CDR2 SYDVKM. CDR3 sequence reads: CASSLGGVTGELFF. The CDR3 DNA follows: TGTGCCAGCAGTTTAGGAGGGGTCACCGGGGAGCTGTTTTTT.

The J gene is TRBJ2-2, the V gene TRBV19, with 7 nucleotides matching TRBD2. Germline V gene sequence: CDR1 LNHDA, CDR2 SQIVND (reference sequence). This CDR3 has 14 amino acids. After removal of 6 bases from V and 1 base from J, the junction contained 2 bases not matched to a gene. CDR3 in amino acids: CASRREGNTGELFF. The CDR3 DNA follows: TGTGCCAGTAGAAGGGAGGGGAACACCGGGGAGCTGTTTTTT.

The CDR3 here is CASSSPVNTEAFF. Here the CDR3 DNA reads TGCGCCAGCAGTTCCCCAGTGAACACTGAAGCTTTCTTT. The chain employs TRBV5-1 and TRBJ1-1; D uncertain. The ends were cut back, 5 bases at V and 0 bases at J, with 8 bases in the middle. There are 13 residues in the CDR3. Germline V gene lookup returns CDR1 SGHRS and CDR2 YFSETQ.

CDR3 region: CSVEEGYNEQFF. As DNA, the CDR3 is TGCAGCGTTGAGGAGGGCTACAATGAGCAGTTCTTC. The rearrangement joins TRBV29-1 to TRBJ2-1, with D perhaps TRBD2 (6 bases). This CDR3 has 12 amino acids. V lost 3 bases, J lost 3 bases, and 6 bases lay in between. The V gene's germline CDR1 is SQVTM and CDR2 ANQGSEA.

The chain joins TRBV7-2 to TRBJ2-7, with TRBD2 as a possible D gene (5 bases). This CDR3 comprises 15 residues. Per the germline V gene, CDR1 is SGHTA and CDR2 is FQGNSA. The ends were cut back, 3 bases at V and 0 bases at J, with 12 bases in the middle. The CDR3 DNA reads TGTGCCAGCAGCTTTTTGGTAGGGAGCTCCTACGAGCAGTACTTC. As protein: CASSFLVGSSYEQYF. Full variable domain (missing parts from reference TRBV7-2 and TRBJ2-7): GAGVSQSPSNKVTEKGKDVELRCDPISGHTALYWYRQSLGQGLEFLIYFQGNSAPDKSGLPSDRFSAERTGGSVSTLTIQRTQQEDSAVYLCASSFLVGSSYEQYFGPGTRLTVT.